A single sample gave rise to the 30 T cell receptor beta chains below, sequenced in a study of T cells in Graves' hyperthyroidism and ophthalmopathy. RNA transcripts served as the template for amplifying TCR beta CDR3 regions. The HTBI set primed first-round TCR CDR3 RT-PCR. TCRdb re-analysed the multiplex PCR reads in MiXCR, keeping a single row per CDR3 protein. Among under 400,000 distinct CDR3 sequences listed, 13% were seen once. Sample: blood. The source of these receptors is a woman younger than 30 with Graves' hyperthyroidism.

In its sample, this clonotype was seen many times. The chain couples TRBV7-9 to TRBJ1-2, with 7 nucleotides matching TRBD1. There are 15 residues in the CDR3. Germline CDR1 and CDR2: SEHNR and FQNEAQ (reference sequence). After removal of 1 base from V and 8 bases from J, the junction contained 10 bases not matched to a gene. The CDR3 protein is CASSLDLQGSKGYTF. The CDR3 DNA is TGTGCCAGCAGCTTAGATTTACAGGGGTCAAAAGGCTACACCTTC.

Concerning this clonotype itself: Given a much more abundant clone one base away, this may be a read error. The CDR3 coding sequence is TGTGCCATCAACGAGGGGATAGACTATGGCTACACCTTC. It specifies CAINEGIDYGYTF. The chain couples TRBV10-3 to TRBJ1-2; D is perhaps TRBD1 (5 bases). The CDR3 consists of 13 residues. With 7 bases removed from V and 3 bases from J, the gap between germline ends came to 12 bases. Germline V lookup: CDR1 ENHRY, CDR2 SYGVKD.

Many counts were recorded for this clonotype. The chain has TRBV5-1 and TRBJ2-1; D gene uncertain. Trimming cost V 4 bases and J 12 bases, with 11 bases left between them. Germline V lookup: CDR1 SGHRS, CDR2 YFSETQ. This CDR3 region has 11 residues. The CDR3 reads CASSQKEVQFF. In nucleotides, the CDR3 is TGCGCCAGCAGCCAGAAAGAGGTGCAGTTCTTC.

The chain links TRBV12-3 or TRBV12-4 to TRBJ2-5, with D possibly TRBD1 on 5 matching bases. This CDR3 contains 13 residues. The ends were cut back, 5 bases at V and 2 bases at J, with 9 bases in the middle. CDR3 DNA sequence: TGTGCCAGCAGTGGGGCTCTGCAAGAGACCCAGTACTTC. It specifies CASSGALQETQYF.

The chain links TRBV9 to TRBJ2-1, with TRBD1 as a possible D gene (5 bases). The CDR3 is 17 residues long. V lost 1 base, J lost 0 bases, and 14 bases lay in between. Germline CDR1 SGDLS, CDR2 YYNGEE. Here the CDR3 DNA reads TGTGCCAGCAGCGTAAATCCTACAGGAGTCTCCTACAATGAGCAGTTCTTC. Translating gives CASSVNPTGVSYNEQFF.

This chain uses TRBV9 with TRBJ2-1; 8 positions match TRBD2. The V segment lost 6 bases and the J segment 0 bases; nucleotides outside the gene matches: 8. This CDR3 has 16 amino acids. Germline V gives CDR1 SGDLS, CDR2 YYNGEE. The CDR3 here is CASTTGGASSYNEQFF. For the CDR3, the DNA is TGTGCCAGCACCACCGGGGGGGCCAGCTCCTACAATGAGCAGTTCTTC.

V gene TRBV20-1 combines with J gene TRBJ2-1; D gene unclear. This CDR3 spans 14 amino acids. Germline V gene lookup returns CDR1 DFQATT and CDR2 SNEGSKA (reference sequence). V gave up 1 base and J gave up 8 bases, with 15 bases separating them. CDR3 sequence (DNA): TGCAGTGCTAGAGGAGGAAATTTGGCCGATGAGCAGTTCTTC. It translates to CSARGGNLADEQFF.

In this sample, this clonotype turned up a few times. The chain links TRBV12-3 or TRBV12-4 to TRBJ1-2; 9 bases map to TRBD1. V shed 4 bases and J 7 bases; nucleotides not matched to a gene: 4. The CDR3 runs to 13 residues. CDR3 in amino acids: CASSSGQGPGYTF. In nucleotides, the CDR3 is TGTGCCAGCAGTTCCGGACAGGGGCCTGGCTACACCTTC.

This clonotype has at least ten counts. The chain combines TRBV11-2 with TRBJ2-5; D could derive from TRBD1 or TRBD2 (5 bases each). V was trimmed by 5 bases and J by 5 bases, leaving 18 bases between them. The CDR3 covers 15 residues. The germline V gene has CDR1 SGHAT and CDR2 FQNNGV. The CDR3 region is CASSPGTPKYETQYF. The CDR3 region has the DNA TGTGCCAGCAGCCCCGGGACCCCCAAGTACGAGACCCAGTACTTC.

The V gene is TRBV11-1, the J gene TRBJ2-5; no firm D call. Between the trimmed V and J ends, which lost 1 base and 9 bases, there was a span of 12 bases. The CDR3 runs 13 residues. Per the germline V gene, CDR1 is SGHAT and CDR2 is FQDESV (reference sequence). The CDR3 reads CASSLGYYNAQYF. CDR3 in DNA: TGTGCCAGCAGCTTAGGCTACTATAACGCCCAGTACTTC.

The chain is built from TRBV6-1 and TRBJ2-1; 13 bases match TRBD2. V lost 8 bases, J lost 8 bases, and 12 bases stayed unmatched. This CDR3 has 16 residues. Germline CDR1 and CDR2: MNHNS and SASEGT. This CDR3 reads CASSKGGTSGEYEQFF. In DNA, the CDR3 is TGTGCCAGCTCCAAGGGGGGGACTAGCGGGGAGTATGAGCAGTTCTTC.

This clonotype has ten or more counts. The chain couples TRBV2 to TRBJ2-1, with D possibly called TRBD1 or TRBD2 (6 bases each). V lost 6 bases and J 5 bases, leaving 14 bases between the germline ends. Per germline, CDR1 SNHLY and CDR2 FYNNEI. The CDR3 covers 14 residues. This chain's CDR3 is CASRMGGLDNEQFF. CDR3 DNA: TGTGCCAGCAGGATGGGGGGCCTTGACAATGAGCAGTTCTTC.

The rearrangement joins TRBV7-9 to TRBJ2-3; 9 bases are a match to TRBD1. Looked up from germline, CDR1 is SEHNR and CDR2 is FQNEAQ (reference sequence). V dropped 1 base and J dropped 3; count of bases not matched to a gene: 11. This CDR3 is 18 amino acids long. The DNA of the CDR3 is TGTGCCAGCAGCTTAGGATGGACAGGGGTGTATCCAACAGATACGCAGTATTTT. It encodes CASSLGWTGVYPTDTQYF.

This clonotype was counted many times. This rearrangement joins TRBV5-1 to TRBJ2-7; 8 bases map to TRBD1. CDR1 is SGHRS and CDR2 is YFSETQ in the germline V gene. V gave up 2 bases and J gave up 2 bases; unmatched junction bases: 3. This CDR3 spans 14 amino acids. CDR3 sequence (DNA): TGCGCCAGCAGCTTCGGGACAGGCACCTACGAGCAGTACTTC. As protein: CASSFGTGTYEQYF.

This clonotype was counted a few times. The chain recombines TRBV19 with TRBJ2-7, with 11 bases identical to TRBD2. J lost 7 bases, V lost 4 bases, and 21 bases had no gene match. Looked up from germline, CDR1 is LNHDA and CDR2 is SQIVND (reference sequence). CDR3 length equals 19 residues. The CDR3 spells CASSKRPGQLAGGLGEQYF. In nucleotides, the CDR3 is TGTGCCAGTAGTAAGCGACCGGGACAGCTAGCGGGAGGCTTAGGAGAGCAGTACTTC.

This clonotype was found many times. The chain is built from TRBV5-1 and TRBJ2-3, with 7 nucleotides matching TRBD1. The CDR3 sequence is 14 residues long. With V trimmed by 4 bases and J by 4 bases, 6 bases remained unmatched. In germline, CDR1 is SGHRS, CDR2 YFSETQ. CDR3 nucleotide sequence: TGCGCCAGCAGCAGCACAGGGGACCCAGATACGCAGTATTTT. This codes for CASSSTGDPDTQYF.

This clonotype was seen only a few times. The chain couples TRBV10-3 to TRBJ2-3; TRBD1 or TRBD2 may be the D gene (5 bases each). The V and J ends lost 7 bases and 5 bases respectively, with 13 bases between them. The CDR3 runs 13 residues. CDR1 and CDR2 (germline): ENHRY, SYGVKD. The DNA of the CDR3 is TGTGCCATCAATGGGGGATTCGGAGATACGCAGTATTTT. Its protein product is CAINGGFGDTQYF.

Many counts were recorded for this clonotype. This CDR3 reads CASSQRSGGAPQETQYF. In nucleotides, the CDR3 is TGTGCCAGCAGCCAAAGAAGCGGGGGGGCCCCGCAAGAGACCCAGTACTTC. This chain joins TRBV4-2 and TRBJ2-5, with TRBD2 identical over 10 bases. V shed 2 bases and J 2 bases; nucleotides not matched to a gene: 8. The CDR3 has 17 residues. Germline-derived CDR1 and CDR2 are LGHNA and YNFKEQ.

In this sample, this clonotype turned up many times. V and J are TRBV3-1 and TRBJ2-1; D is perhaps TRBD2 (6 bases). V lost 1 base and J 8 bases, leaving 15 bases between the germline ends. Germline assignment: CDR1 LGHDT and CDR2 YNNKEL (reference sequence). The CDR3 covers 15 residues. CDR3 in amino acids: CASSQGAGTSDEQFF. In DNA form, the CDR3 reads TGTGCCAGCAGCCAAGGAGCGGGTACCTCGGATGAGCAGTTCTTC.

The sample holds many counts of this clonotype. This chain joins TRBV29-1 and TRBJ1-1; the D is unclear. There are 14 residues in the CDR3. Per the germline V gene, CDR1 is SQVTM and CDR2 is ANQGSEA. Trimming took off 3 bases at V and 0 bases at J, with 11 bases between the two ends. CDR3 sequence reads: CSVDGVPLNTEAFF. CDR3 nucleotide sequence: TGCAGCGTTGATGGGGTTCCTTTGAACACTGAAGCTTTCTTT.

The J gene is TRBJ2-6, the V gene TRBV18; D gene ambiguous. The germline V gene has CDR1 KGHSH and CDR2 LQKENI. Trimming cost V 3 bases and J 6 bases, with 18 bases left between them. The CDR3 is 17 amino acids. The CDR3 nucleotides read TGTGCCAGCTCACCTCGGGCCCCGTTGGGTCCGGCCAACGTCCTGACTTTC. It specifies CASSPRAPLGPANVLTF.

This clonotype was seen at least ten times. This chain joins TRBV4-3 and TRBJ2-7; 11 bases fit TRBD2. Germline V gives CDR1 LGHNA, CDR2 YSLEER. V was pared by 1 base and J by 5 bases, with 7 bases of the junction left unmatched. The CDR3 has 16 amino acids. The CDR3 loop reads CASSQGTSGRVDEQYF. The CDR3, as DNA: TGCGCCAGCAGCCAAGGTACTAGCGGGAGAGTCGACGAGCAGTACTTC.

This clonotype was recorded once. A read error may explain this, as a much larger clone is one base away. The gene calls are TRBV4-3 and TRBJ2-1; TRBD2 aligns across 9 bases. Per germline, CDR1 LGHNA and CDR2 YSLEER. The CDR3 has 17 residues. In nucleotides, the CDR3 is TGCGCCGGCAGCCATGGAGTGACTAGCGGCTCCTACAATGAGCAGTTCTTC. It encodes CAGSHGVTSGSYNEQFF.

This clonotype occurred many times. This chain connects TRBV28 to TRBJ2-1; D may be TRBD1 or TRBD2 (5 bases each). The CDR3 totals 17 residues. Trimming left V 7 bases short and J 6 bases short, with 25 bases between. The V gene's germline CDR1 is MDHEN and CDR2 SYDVKM. In DNA, the CDR3 is TGTGCCAGCACCCATGAAGCTCGGCTAACGGGGCTCAATGAGCAGTTCTTC. Its translation: CASTHEARLTGLNEQFF.

This clonotype was observed at least ten times. The genes are TRBV11-1 and TRBJ1-6; 10 nucleotides match TRBD1. The ends lost 5 bases at V and 9 bases at J; junction bases unmatched: 4. Germline-derived CDR1 and CDR2 are SGHAT and FQDESV (reference sequence). The CDR3 loop spans 14 amino acids. CDR3 in DNA: TGTGCCAGCAGCACCGGGACAGGGGTTTCACCCCTCCACTTT. Translated: CASSTGTGVSPLHF. The variable domain in full, completed from reference TRBV11-1 and TRBJ1-6, reads EAEVAQSPRYKITEKSQAVAFWCDPISGHATLYWYRQILGQGPELLVQFQDESVVDDSQLPKDRFSAERLKGVDSTLKIQPAELGDSAMYLCASSTGTGVSPLHFGNGTRLTVT.

This clonotype was found a few times. The J gene is TRBJ1-2, the V gene TRBV5-6; D unresolved. Germline CDR1 SGHDT, CDR2 YYEEEE. V lost 5 bases, J lost 7 bases, and 15 bases lay in between. The CDR3 runs to 13 residues. The CDR3 spells CASSSPTWGGYTF. The CDR3 DNA follows: TGTGCCAGCAGTTCCCCGACGTGGGGTGGCTACACCTTC. Using reference TRBV5-6 and TRBJ1-2 for the parts outside the CDR3, the full variable domain is DAGVTQSPTHLIKTRGQQVTLRCSPKSGHDTVSWYQQALGQGPQFIFQYYEEEERQRGNFPDRFSGHQFPNYSSELNVNALLLGDSALYLCASSSPTWGGYTFGSGTRLTVV.

There are many counts of this clonotype. The chain carries TRBV3-1 and TRBJ2-1; 9 bases are a match to TRBD2. The germline V gene has CDR1 LGHDT and CDR2 YNNKEL (reference sequence). The CDR3 sequence is 15 residues long. V lost 4 bases, J lost 4 bases, and 5 bases stayed unmatched. The CDR3 bases are TGTGCCAGCAGCCGGGTAGCGGGAGTTTACAATGAGCAGTTCTTC. It translates to CASSRVAGVYNEQFF.

The CDR3 reads CASSTLSFLAEYTGELFF. CDR3 sequence (DNA): TGTGCCAGCAGCACCTTGTCTTTCCTAGCGGAATACACCGGGGAGCTGTTTTTT. This sequence joins TRBV7-2 and TRBJ2-2; 7 bases match TRBD2. The CDR3 sequence is 18 residues long. V dropped 5 bases and J dropped 3; count of bases not matched to a gene: 15. Per germline, CDR1 SGHTA and CDR2 FQGNSA. The variable domain in full, completed from reference TRBV7-2 and TRBJ2-2, reads GAGVSQSPSNKVTEKGKDVELRCDPISGHTALYWYRQSLGQGLEFLIYFQGNSAPDKSGLPSDRFSAERTGGSVSTLTIQRTQQEDSAVYLCASSTLSFLAEYTGELFFGEGSRLTVL.

This clonotype has ten or more counts. The chain couples TRBV15 to TRBJ2-1; D possibly corresponds to TRBD1 (6 bases). CDR1 and CDR2 (germline): LNHNV, YYDKDF (reference sequence). The CDR3 length is 15 residues. The ends were cut back, 3 bases at V and 6 bases at J, with 15 bases in the middle. The CDR3 sequence is CATSSTDRSLNEQFF. The DNA for the CDR3 is TGTGCCACCAGCAGTACCGACAGGTCCCTCAATGAGCAGTTCTTC. Full variable domain (remainder filled in from reference TRBV15 and TRBJ2-1): DAMVIQNPRYQVTQFGKPVTLSCSQTLNHNVMYWYQQKSSQAPKLLFHYYDKDFNNEADTPDNFQSRRPNTSFCFLDIRSPGLGDTAMYLCATSSTDRSLNEQFFGPGTRLTVL.

The gene calls are TRBV24-1 and TRBJ2-5; weak D call: TRBD1 (5 bases). Trimming cost V 10 bases and J 4 bases, with 12 bases left between them. Germline-derived CDR1 and CDR2 are KGHDR and SFDVKD. The CDR3 is made up of 12 amino acids. The DNA of the CDR3 is TGTGCCACGGCAGGGTCAGGAGAGACCCAGTACTTC. Its protein product is CATAGSGETQYF.